This T cell receptor (beta chain) was sequenced during a study of blood T cell repertoires in COVID-19 (dated by TCRdb to about 2020). Broadly, across the study: Collaborator samples came from the United States, Italy and Spain and covered acute and convalescent phases of COVID-19. The material from the prospective study consisted of cDNA or gDNA derived from T cells, B-cell-depleted T cells, or PBMCs. Deeply sampled blood TCRbeta repertoires from subjects exposed to, actively infected with, or recovered from COVID-19 were included in the dataset. The repertoires were made available in a free public database intended to serve as a resource for research on the immune response to SARS-CoV-2. The samples were drawn from two sources: the first 160 participants of the ongoing ImmuneRACE study, and 1,254 subjects contributed by 6 global collaborators. The sample metadata nearly always contained a de-identified subject ID, COVID-19 status, age in years and sex. Where available, HLA class I and class II types were taken from metadata supplied by the sample provider and were not determined by assay-based typing.

Beyond this particular receptor, the publication reports: How much clinical and demographic metadata was included differed by source and by participant, and the metadata was provided uncurated.

This clone was seen just once. This clone's antigen is unknown. Base qualities are not at hand, and no much larger clone is one base apart. Each collaborating institution followed its own protocols to collect whole blood in K2EDTA tubes. Collaborator samples were shipped for TCRbeta analysis as frozen whole blood, isolated PBMCs, or DNA extracted from either sample type. V lost 2 bases and J lost 3 bases; the stretch between them is 8 bases long. Including the terminal cysteine and phenylalanine, the CDR3 comprises 14 residues. Just the 42-base CDR3 DNA is kept, in frame starting at base 1. Per the germline V gene (reference sequence), SEHNR is the CDR1 and FQNEAQ is the CDR2. TCRbeta CDR3 regions were amplified from genomic DNA using the immunoSEQ Assay, a bias-controlled multiplex PCR. Per the authors' processing: Nucleated cell counts per sample were estimated from amplification of reference gene primers within the assay. To quantify the absolute abundance of each unique TCRbeta CDR3 rearrangement, sequence reads were collapsed and filtered. For each sample, productive Simpson clonality was calculated by taking the square root of Simpson's diversity index across productive rearrangements. TCRdb re-hosts the immuneACCESS table, in-frame sequences only. Its copies lack some clones; in the studies checked, an unresolved V gene accounts for under half of them, and the cause for the rest is not known. The V and J calls and clone size are taken from that table; D and trimming were inferred from the DNA. The sample records about 59,000 clones, 70% to 85% of which are singletons. Approximately 3.5% of the sample belongs to the ten largest clones.

The sequenced material came from peripheral blood. The receptor's source is a man aged 55-75 years with acute or convalescent COVID-19. This chain is built from TRBV7-9 and TRBJ2-1, with TRBD2 perhaps the D gene, on 5 matching bases. In nucleotide form, the sequence is TGTGCCAGCAGCTTAAGGGAGATCTACAATGAGCAGTTCTTC. Its protein product is CASSLREIYNEQFF. Reference TRBV7-9 and TRBJ2-1 genes cover what lies past the CDR3, so the full variable domain is DTGVSQNPRHKITKRGQNVTFRCDPISEHNRLYWYRQTLGQGPEFLTYFQNEAQLEKSRLLSDRFSAERPKGSFSTLEIQRTEQGDSAMYLCASSLREIYNEQFFGPGTRLTVL.